This T cell receptor beta chain derives from a study of T cell changes during pregnancy in multiple sclerosis. CDR1 LGHNA and CDR2 YNFKEQ come from the germline V gene. The ends lost 2 bases at V and 4 bases at J; junction bases unmatched: 12. The CDR3 totals 17 residues. Clones were read by immunoSEQ multiplex PCR, and TCRdb kept only the in-frame ones, dropping some. The data contain over 25,000 clones, approximately 94% of them singletons. V usage is TRBV4-2 and J usage is TRBJ2-3; 7 nucleotides line up with TRBD2. The sequence came from a female donor with multiple sclerosis, enrolled in a pregnancy study. The sample here was CD4+ T cells from peripheral blood mononuclear cells, taken in the second trimester of pregnancy. CDR3 coding DNA: TGTGCCAGCAGCCAACCCTATGGACTAGTGGGCCCAGATACGCAGTATTTT. It specifies CASSQPYGLVGPDTQYF.